This T cell receptor beta chain appears in the sequencing data of a study of neurological immune-mediated disorders. Study observations and caveats: The absence of any CDR3 amino acid sequence shared by expanded clones across subjects suggests that repertoires were private in all groups. Phylogenetic analysis grouped 18 of 34 multiple sclerosis patients' repertoires together, suggesting a possible repertoire signature.

Deletions cut 3 bases from V and 0 bases from J, with 18 bases between. CDR3 length equals 18 residues. Germline V gene sequence: CDR1 SGHRS, CDR2 YFSETQ. 5'RACE with 10-nucleotide random UMIs generated the cDNA. TCRdb re-called the 5' RACE reads through MiXCR, storing one row per CDR3 protein. Of some 65,000 distinct CDR3 sequences in the sample, roughly 3.7% were seen once. Unsorted libraries were prepared from 2 million PBMCs held at -80 C. This clonotype was counted ten times or more. Its antigen is not identified. The specimen was PBMCs. The receptor was derived from a man in his fifties with multiple sclerosis. The chain links TRBV5-1 to TRBJ1-4; TRBD1 is a possible D gene (6 bases). The DNA of the CDR3 is TGCGCCAGCAGCTCTGGACAGCCTTTAGTTGCAACTAATGAAAAACTGTTTTTT. Its translation is CASSSGQPLVATNEKLFF.